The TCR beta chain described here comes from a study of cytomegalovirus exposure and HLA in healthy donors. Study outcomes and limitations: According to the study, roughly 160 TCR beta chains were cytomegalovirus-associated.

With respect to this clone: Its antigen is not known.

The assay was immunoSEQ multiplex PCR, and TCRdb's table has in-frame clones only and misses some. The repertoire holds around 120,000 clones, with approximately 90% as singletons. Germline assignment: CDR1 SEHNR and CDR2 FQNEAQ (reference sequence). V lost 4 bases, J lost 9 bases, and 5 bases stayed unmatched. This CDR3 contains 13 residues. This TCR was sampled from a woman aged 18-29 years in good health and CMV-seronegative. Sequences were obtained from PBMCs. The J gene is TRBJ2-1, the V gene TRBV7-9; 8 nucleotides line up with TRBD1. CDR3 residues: CASSYPGGSEQFF. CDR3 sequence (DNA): TGTGCCAGCAGCTATCCAGGGGGCAGTGAGCAGTTCTTC.